One sample yielded the 20 T cell receptor beta chains listed below, sequenced in a study of CD8+CD57+ T cells in acquired aplastic anemia. CDR3 and TCR beta VDJ profiling relied on a genomic DNA template. TCRdb recomputed calls from the reads with MiXCR, one row per CDR3 protein. The sample holds about 190,000 distinct CDR3 sequences, about three fifths seen once. Sample: sorted CD4+, CD8+, or CD8+CD57+ T cells (not recorded which) from PBMCs. The receptors stem from a human donor with severe aplastic anemia or a healthy control (not recorded which).

The genes are TRBV7-2 and TRBJ2-5, with TRBD2 as a possible D gene (7 bases). The V and J ends lost 1 base and 1 base respectively, with 13 bases between them. This CDR3 is 16 amino acids long. Germline V lookup: CDR1 SGHTA, CDR2 FQGNSA. This chain's CDR3 is CASSLEGGGAQETQYF. CDR3 sequence (DNA): TGTGCCAGCAGCTTAGAAGGTGGGGGGGCCCAAGAGACCCAGTACTTC.

The chain joins TRBV20-1 to TRBJ2-7, with TRBD2 matching over 9 bases. The CDR3 has 13 amino acids. Per the germline V gene, CDR1 is DFQATT and CDR2 is SNEGSKA (reference sequence). V gave up 3 bases and J gave up 3 bases; unmatched junction bases: 3. The CDR3 DNA reads TGCAGTGCTAGGACTAGCGGCCTCTACGAGCAGTACTTC. Protein: CSARTSGLYEQYF.

The gene calls are TRBV2 and TRBJ1-1; no firm D call. Germline CDR1 is SNHLY and CDR2 is FYNNEI. The CDR3 runs 11 residues. V was cut by 4 bases and J by 8 bases, with 8 bases left in between. CDR3 nucleotides: TGTGCCAGCAGTGTGCACAGCGAAGCTTTCTTT. Amino acid sequence: CASSVHSEAFF.

The gene calls are TRBV18 and TRBJ2-1, with a tentative D call TRBD2 (5 bases). Germline V CDR1 and CDR2: KGHSH, LQKENI. This CDR3 contains 18 residues. Trimming removed 2 bases from V and 6 bases from J, with 23 bases in between. CDR3 DNA: TGTGCCAGCTCACCAGTAAATATGAGGCCGGGATGGGGCAATGAGCAGTTCTTC. It translates to CASSPVNMRPGWGNEQFF. The full variable domain, its missing parts supplied by reference TRBV18 and TRBJ2-1, is NAGVMQNPRHLVRRRGQEARLRCSPMKGHSHVYWYRQLPEEGLKFMVYLQKENIIDESGMPKERFSAEFPKEGPSILRIQQVVRGDSAAYFCASSPVNMRPGWGNEQFFGPGTRLTVL.

At least ten counts were recorded for this clonotype. The rearrangement joins TRBV6-6 to TRBJ1-2; D is possibly TRBD1 (5 bases). The ends were cut back, 0 bases at V and 4 bases at J, with 9 bases in the middle. The CDR3 length is 14 residues. Looked up from germline, CDR1 is MNHNY and CDR2 is SVGAGI (reference sequence). For the CDR3, the DNA is TGTGCCAGCAGTTACTCGCCCAGGGTCTATGGCTACACCTTC. Translated, it gives CASSYSPRVYGYTF.

The chain employs TRBV20-1 and TRBJ2-7, with 9 bases matching TRBD2. The junction had 13 bases not matched to a gene; V was cut back by 8 bases and J by 5 bases. The CDR3 is 14 amino acids. Per germline, CDR1 DFQATT and CDR2 SNEGSKA (reference sequence). For the CDR3, the DNA is TGCAGTTCAGGGGGACTAGCTTTGGTCGACGAGCAGTACTTC. Protein sequence: CSSGGLALVDEQYF.

This chain links TRBV30 with TRBJ2-5, with D hard to call. The CDR3 spans 15 residues. V lost 0 bases, J lost 5 bases, and 16 bases lay in between. Germline-derived CDR1 and CDR2 are GTSNPN and SVGIG (reference sequence). The CDR3 loop reads CAWSVPLLDGETQYF. CDR3 coding DNA: TGTGCCTGGAGTGTCCCGCTCCTAGACGGGGAGACCCAGTACTTC. Full variable domain (remainder filled in from reference TRBV30 and TRBJ2-5): SQTIHQWPATLVQPVGSPLSLECTVEGTSNPNLYWYRQAAGRGLQLLFYSVGIGQISSEVPQNLSASRPQDRQFILSSKKLLLSDSGFYLCAWSVPLLDGETQYFGPGTRLLVL.

This clonotype came up once. The rearrangement uses TRBV12-3 or TRBV12-4 and TRBJ2-5; TRBD1 is a possible D gene (5 bases). The CDR3 extends over 15 amino acids. The V end lost 6 bases, the J end lost 7 bases, and 21 bases lay between the germline ends. The CDR3 DNA sequence: TGTGCCAGCAGCCGGAGAGTTGACAGCACGCGGACCCAGTACTTC. The encoded protein is CASSRRVDSTRTQYF.

This clonotype was observed at least ten times. V usage is TRBV20-1 and J usage is TRBJ2-7, with D tentatively TRBD1 (5 bases). V lost 0 bases, J lost 3 bases, and 9 bases lay in between. Germline loops: CDR1 DFQATT, CDR2 SNEGSKA (reference sequence). The CDR3 is 13 amino acids. CDR3 sequence reads: CSARDHRIYEQYF. For the CDR3, the DNA is TGCAGTGCTAGAGACCACAGGATCTACGAGCAGTACTTC.

This clonotype was recorded only once. The CDR3 nucleotides read TGCGCCAGCAGCTTGACCGGACAGGATGGCTACACCTTC. It specifies CASSLTGQDGYTF. The chain links TRBV5-1 to TRBJ1-2, with TRBD1 matching 7 bases. The V segment lost 1 base and the J segment 6 bases; nucleotides outside the gene matches: 3. Germline CDR1 is SGHRS and CDR2 is YFSETQ. CDR3 length: 13 residues.

The chain joins TRBV24-1 to TRBJ2-1; a weak D match, TRBD1 (6 bases). The CDR3 length is 16 residues. Germline V gives CDR1 KGHDR, CDR2 SFDVKD. The germline V and J ends were trimmed by 1 base and 5 bases, with 14 bases remaining between them. The DNA of the CDR3 is TGTGCCACCAGTGATTTCGAGACAGGAGTAAACAATGAGCAGTTCTTC. This encodes CATSDFETGVNNEQFF.

This clonotype showed up just a few times. The rearrangement joins TRBV24-1 to TRBJ2-2; TRBD2 matches at 11 bases. Germline V gene sequence: CDR1 KGHDR, CDR2 SFDVKD. The CDR3 sequence is 15 residues long. The V gene end was trimmed by 9 bases and the J gene end by 6 bases; junction bases not matched to a gene: 8. CDR3 region: CATGLAGGPAGELFF. As DNA, the CDR3 is TGTGCCACCGGCTTAGCGGGAGGGCCGGCCGGGGAGCTGTTTTTT.

This chain links TRBV20-1 with TRBJ1-2, with D possibly matching TRBD1 (5 bases). Germline CDR1 DFQATT, CDR2 SNEGSKA (reference sequence). Trimming removed 3 bases at V and 1 base at J, with 12 bases between. The CDR3 sequence is 14 residues long. CDR3 region: CSASRRGDNYGYTF. CDR3 in DNA: TGCAGTGCTAGTAGGCGGGGGGATAACTATGGCTACACCTTC.

This clonotype was seen repeatedly, ten times or more. V and J are TRBV11-2 and TRBJ2-5, with TRBD2 as a possible D gene (5 bases). The CDR3 runs 14 residues. V lost 5 bases, J lost 0 bases, and 10 bases lay in between. Per the germline V gene, CDR1 is SGHAT and CDR2 is FQNNGV. CDR3: CASSLSRDQETQYF. CDR3 DNA: TGTGCCAGCAGCCTCTCGCGGGACCAAGAGACCCAGTACTTC.

The chain links TRBV19 to TRBJ2-1; D not certain. There are 15 residues in the CDR3. Germline CDR1 is LNHDA and CDR2 is SQIVND (reference sequence). The ends were cut back, 2 bases at V and 0 bases at J, with 8 bases in the middle. Here the CDR3 DNA reads TGTGCCAGTAGTATACAGGAAAGCTCCTACAATGAGCAGTTCTTC. This codes for CASSIQESSYNEQFF.

The chain employs TRBV6-1 and TRBJ2-2; 12 bases line up with TRBD2. The V and J ends lost 2 bases and 7 bases, in that order; junction bases with no gene match: 8. Germline CDR1 MNHNS, CDR2 SASEGT. This CDR3 spans 17 amino acids. Here the CDR3 DNA reads TGTGCCAGCAGTGAACTAGCGGGGGGGTCGCGGAGCGGGGAGCTGTTTTTT. It encodes CASSELAGGSRSGELFF.

This clonotype was recorded once. The chain employs TRBV2 and TRBJ2-5; D perhaps matches TRBD2 (5 bases). The V end lost 6 bases, the J end lost 3 bases, and 11 bases lay between the germline ends. CDR3 length equals 13 residues. Germline lookup yields CDR1 SNHLY and CDR2 FYNNEI. As DNA, the CDR3 is TGTGCCAGCAGCGCGGGCCTGAAAGAGACCCAGTACTTC. It specifies CASSAGLKETQYF.

The rearrangement uses TRBV7-2 and TRBJ2-1, with D possibly being TRBD2 (6 bases). Germline values: CDR1 SGHTA, CDR2 FQGNSA. V lost 3 bases to trimming and J lost 2 bases, with 11 bases between them. The CDR3 covers 15 residues. CDR3: CASSLLALTYNEQFF. As DNA, the CDR3 is TGTGCCAGCAGCTTGCTAGCGCTCACCTACAATGAGCAGTTCTTC.

This clonotype came up many times. The rearrangement uses TRBV20-1 and TRBJ1-5; the D gene is possibly TRBD1 (5 bases). Trimming shortened V by 7 bases and J by 1 base, and 14 bases separated the two germline ends. The CDR3 loop spans 14 amino acids. Germline CDR1 is DFQATT and CDR2 is SNEGSKA (reference sequence). CDR3: CSVGGSASNQPQHF. The CDR3 DNA reads TGCAGTGTCGGGGGGTCGGCCAGCAATCAGCCCCAGCATTTT.

The rearrangement uses TRBV5-8 and TRBJ1-2; the match to TRBD1 covers 9 bases. The CDR3 runs 11 residues. The junction had 2 bases not matched to a gene; V was cut back by 7 bases and J by 7 bases. Per the germline V gene, CDR1 is SGHTS and CDR2 is YDEGEE. The CDR3 nucleotides read TGTGCCAGCTGGGACAGGGCTGGCTACACCTTC. As protein: CASWDRAGYTF.